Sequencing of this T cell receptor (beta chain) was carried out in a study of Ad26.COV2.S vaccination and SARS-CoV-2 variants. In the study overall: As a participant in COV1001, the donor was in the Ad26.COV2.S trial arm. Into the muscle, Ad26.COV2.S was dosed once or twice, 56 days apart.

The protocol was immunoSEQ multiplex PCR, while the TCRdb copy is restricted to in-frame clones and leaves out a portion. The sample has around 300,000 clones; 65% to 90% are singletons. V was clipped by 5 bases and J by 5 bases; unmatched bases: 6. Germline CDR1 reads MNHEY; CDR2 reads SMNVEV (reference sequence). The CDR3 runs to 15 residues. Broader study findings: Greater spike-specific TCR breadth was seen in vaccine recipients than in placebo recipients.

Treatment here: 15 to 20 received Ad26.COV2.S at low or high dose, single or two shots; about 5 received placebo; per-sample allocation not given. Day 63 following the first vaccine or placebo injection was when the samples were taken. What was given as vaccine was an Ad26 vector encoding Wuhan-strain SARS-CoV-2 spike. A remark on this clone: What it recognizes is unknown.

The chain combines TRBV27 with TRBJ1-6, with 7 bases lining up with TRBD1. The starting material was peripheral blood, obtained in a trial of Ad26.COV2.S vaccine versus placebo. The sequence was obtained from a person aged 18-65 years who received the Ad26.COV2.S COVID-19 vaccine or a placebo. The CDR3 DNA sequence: TGTGCCAGCAGTCCTAGGACAGGAAATAATTCACCCCTCCACTTT. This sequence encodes CASSPRTGNNSPLHF.